This T cell receptor (beta chain) came from a study of cytomegalovirus exposure and HLA in healthy donors. Trimming cost V 0 bases and J 6 bases, with 15 bases left between them. The CDR3 is 15 amino acids. Germline loops: CDR1 LGHNA, CDR2 YSLEER. Study results and caveats: Productive status was seen about 90% or about 30% of the time for most TCR beta V segments in an earlier analysis. What was likely a sequencing artifact was a cluster of highly shared sequence variants. Later on, an analysis tied approximately 15,000 TCR beta sequences to HLA alleles at 0.05 false discovery rate. Rare sequences made up most TCRs, while some public TCRs were found in many donors.

With respect to this clone: Its specificity is unknown.

The PCR made use of 60 Vbeta and 13 Jbeta primers. Profiling relied on immunoSEQ multiplex PCR, and the TCRdb table lists in-frame clones only, not all of them. The sample yields under 150,000 clones, about three quarters seen once. This chain joins TRBV4-3 and TRBJ2-7; tentative D call: TRBD2 (5 bases). The receptor comes from a middle-aged man in good health and CMV-seropositive. The sample was PBMCs. Here the CDR3 reads CASSQDMLDRGEQYF. The CDR3 DNA sequence: TGCGCCAGCAGCCAAGATATGCTAGATCGGGGCGAGCAGTACTTC.